Presented here are 13 T cell receptor beta chains from one specimen sequenced in a study of T cell changes during pregnancy in multiple sclerosis. Some clones are missing from TCRdb's copy, which holds only in-frame ones; the method was immunoSEQ multiplex PCR. Here the sample spans about 40,000 clones, around 94% being singletons. The specimen comprised peripheral blood, sampled in the third trimester of pregnancy. The receptors were gathered from a female donor with multiple sclerosis, enrolled in a pregnancy study.

The rearrangement links TRBV27 to TRBJ2-7; 7 bases match TRBD2. The CDR3 is made up of 14 amino acids. The germline V gene encodes CDR1 MNHEY and CDR2 SMNVEV (reference sequence). V gave up 6 bases and J gave up 6 bases; unmatched junction bases: 11. The CDR3 reads CASRFRGLVSEQYF. For the CDR3, the DNA is TGTGCCAGCAGATTTCGCGGACTAGTCAGCGAGCAGTACTTC.

This chain connects TRBV30 to TRBJ2-3, with a tentative D call TRBD1 (5 bases). This CDR3 spans 13 amino acids. Trimming removed 0 bases from V and 2 bases from J, with 6 bases in between. Germline values: CDR1 GTSNPN, CDR2 SVGIG (reference sequence). The CDR3 here is CAWSVGLTDTQYF. The DNA for the CDR3 is TGTGCCTGGAGTGTGGGGCTCACAGATACGCAGTATTTT.

The CDR3 reads CASSQLGGGNQPQHF. The CDR3 DNA reads as TGTGCCAGCAGCCAGCTGGGGGGGGGCAATCAGCCCCAGCATTTT. This rearrangement joins TRBV7-2 to TRBJ1-5; maybe TRBD1 (5 bases). This CDR3 is built from 15 residues. Germline V gives CDR1 SGHTA, CDR2 FQGNSA. Deletions cut 5 bases from V and 2 bases from J, with 13 bases between.

The chain links TRBV7-2 to TRBJ2-1, with D tentatively TRBD2 (6 bases). V lost 5 bases to trimming and J lost 9 bases, with 17 bases between them. The CDR3 is made up of 14 amino acids. Germline loops: CDR1 SGHTA, CDR2 FQGNSA. CDR3 in amino acids: CASSGGTASGEQFF. CDR3 DNA: TGTGCCAGCAGCGGGGGGACGGCCTCCGGTGAGCAGTTCTTC.

The V and J genes are TRBV5-5 and TRBJ2-5; 12 bases are a match to TRBD2. The germline V gene encodes CDR1 SGHKS and CDR2 YYEKEE (reference sequence). The V and J ends lost 0 bases and 11 bases, in that order; junction bases with no gene match: 8. The CDR3 extends over 15 amino acids. CDR3 amino acids: CASSLVRLAGVRQYF. DNA for the CDR3: TGTGCCAGCAGCTTGGTTCGACTAGCGGGGGTAAGGCAGTACTTC. Full variable domain (remainder filled in from reference TRBV5-5 and TRBJ2-5): DAGVTQSPTHLIKTRGQQVTLRCSPISGHKSVSWYQQVLGQGPQFIFQYYEKEERGRGNFPDRFSARQFPNYSSELNVNALLLGDSALYLCASSLVRLAGVRQYFGPGTRLLVL.

The chain uses TRBV5-6 and TRBJ1-1, with D unclear. The CDR3 has 15 residues. Deletions cut 2 bases from V and 3 bases from J, with 14 bases between. The V gene's germline CDR1 is SGHDT and CDR2 YYEEEE. As DNA, the CDR3 is TGTGCCAGCAGCTTTTCCTCAACCCTACACACTGAAGCTTTCTTT. This sequence encodes CASSFSSTLHTEAFF.

This chain uses TRBV11-2 with TRBJ2-1; TRBD2 aligns across 7 bases. Looked up from germline, CDR1 is SGHAT and CDR2 is FQNNGV. Trimming cost V 5 bases and J 6 bases; bases outside gene matches: 10. This CDR3 spans 15 amino acids. DNA of the CDR3: TGTGCCAGCAGCCCCGGACTAGTGCTCCGCAATGAGCAGTTCTTC. Translating gives CASSPGLVLRNEQFF. Supplemented by reference TRBV11-2 and TRBJ2-1, the full variable domain reads EAGVAQSPRYKIIEKRQSVAFWCNPISGHATLYWYQQILGQGPKLLIQFQNNGVVDDSQLPKDRFSAERLKGVDSTLKIQPAKLEDSAVYLCASSPGLVLRNEQFFGPGTRLTVL.

This clone was seen only once. J is TRBJ1-5 and V is TRBV2; 10 positions match TRBD1. Germline V lookup: CDR1 SNHLY, CDR2 FYNNEI. This CDR3 is built from 16 residues. V lost 8 bases to trimming and J lost 2 bases; unmatched junction nucleotides: 9. The CDR3 region is CASGGQGSIGNQPQHF. The CDR3 region has the DNA TGTGCCAGCGGGGGACAGGGGAGCATCGGCAATCAGCCCCAGCATTTT. Full variable domain (rest looked up from reference TRBV2 and TRBJ1-5): EPEVTQTPSHQVTQMGQEVILRCVPISNHLYFYWYRQILGQKVEFLVSFYNNEISEKSEIFDDQFSVERPDGSNFTLKIRSTKLEDSAMYFCASGGQGSIGNQPQHFGDGTRLSIL.

This clone was counted a single time. The genes are TRBV11-3 and TRBJ2-7, with D possibly matching TRBD1 (6 bases). Trimming left V 1 base short and J 0 bases short, with 10 bases between. Looked up from germline, CDR1 is SGHNT and CDR2 is YENEEA. There are 15 residues in the CDR3. CDR3 protein: CASSLAGQSSYEQYF. The CDR3 DNA is TGTGCCAGCAGCTTAGCCGGACAGAGCTCCTACGAGCAGTACTTC.

The chain combines TRBV7-9 with TRBJ1-2; 9 positions match TRBD1. The CDR3 loop spans 18 amino acids. Germline lookup yields CDR1 SEHNR and CDR2 FQNEAQ (reference sequence). J was trimmed by 0 bases and V by 5 bases; bases with no gene match: 13. The CDR3 DNA sequence: TGTGCCAGCAGCAGACCGGGACAGGGAGACCGAGCTAACTATGGCTACACCTTC. As protein: CASSRPGQGDRANYGYTF.

The chain links TRBV28 to TRBJ1-1, with 7 bases identical to TRBD1. This CDR3 comprises 15 residues. CDR1 and CDR2 (germline): MDHEN, SYDVKM. V trimming: 4 bases; J trimming: 10 bases; junction bases outside the gene matches: 15. In DNA, the CDR3 is TGTGCCAGCAGTTCTATATCGGACAGGCCTTCTGGAGCTTTCTTT. Translating it yields CASSSISDRPSGAFF.

V usage is TRBV19 and J usage is TRBJ2-1; 7 bases agree with TRBD2. CDR1 LNHDA and CDR2 SQIVND come from the germline V gene (reference sequence). V lost 3 bases, J lost 5 bases, and 16 bases stayed unmatched. CDR3 length: 18 residues. The DNA of the CDR3 is TGTGCCAGTAGTATCGCCGGATTCCTAGCGGAGGGAGACAATGAGCAGTTCTTC. It codes for CASSIAGFLAEGDNEQFF.

Written as DNA, the CDR3 is TGTGCCAGCAGCCCCCCCGGACAGGGGGCGCATTCCTACGAGCAGTACTTC. It yields the protein CASSPPGQGAHSYEQYF. The V and J genes are TRBV5-5 and TRBJ2-7; 11 bases agree with TRBD1. The junction had 10 bases not matched to a gene; V was cut back by 4 bases and J by 1 base. The CDR3 has 17 residues. Germline lookup yields CDR1 SGHKS and CDR2 YYEKEE (reference sequence).